This T cell receptor beta chain was profiled in a study of OX40 agonist ivuxolimab in advanced cancers. This clone was seen a single time. Only in-frame clones appear in the TCRdb table, and some are missing; sequencing was by immunoSEQ multiplex PCR. The sample lists 55,000 to 65,000 clones; roughly nine tenths were seen once. V was trimmed by 8 bases and J by 2 bases, leaving 7 bases between them. The CDR3 runs 12 residues. Germline-derived CDR1 and CDR2 are MNHNY and SVGAGI (reference sequence). This rearrangement joins TRBV6-6 to TRBJ2-1; tentative D call: TRBD2 (5 bases). The sample in question was CD4+ or CD8+ T cells sorted from blood, obtained in a trial of the OX40 agonist ivuxolimab. This clonotype was sampled from an adult with an advanced solid tumor such as melanoma, head and neck, liver or kidney cancer. The CDR3: CASQRPYNEQFF. CDR3 coding DNA: TGTGCCAGCCAGCGGCCCTACAATGAGCAGTTCTTC.